This T cell receptor (beta chain) was recorded in a study of blood T cells in healthy people across ages. This clonotype has a count of ten or more. The second PCR ran about 6 to 12 cycles with a sample-barcoded 5' primer and J-beta primers. One entry per CDR3 protein results from TCRdb running MiXCR on the 5' RACE reads. The sample yields fewer than 1.5 million distinct CDR3 sequences, roughly 40% seen once. Total RNA amounts of at least 6 micrograms were extracted per sample. This receptor was identified in a woman between 18 and 29 years old in good health. The sample comprised blood.

The CDR3 nucleotides are TGTGCCAGCAGCGGGGGCCGAGACTATGGCTACACCTTC. This encodes CASSGGRDYGYTF. The chain carries TRBV7-9 and TRBJ1-2; TRBD1 might be the D (6 bases). Germline V CDR1 and CDR2: SEHNR, FQNEAQ (reference sequence). Deletions cut 5 bases from V and 3 bases from J, with 10 bases between. There are 13 residues in the CDR3. The complete variable domain, with remaining parts taken from reference TRBV7-9 and TRBJ1-2, reads DTGVSQNPRHKITKRGQNVTFRCDPISEHNRLYWYRQTLGQGPEFLTYFQNEAQLEKSRLLSDRFSAERPKGSFSTLEIQRTEQGDSAMYLCASSGGRDYGYTFGSGTRLTVV.